This T cell receptor (beta chain) was identified during a study of blood T cell repertoires in COVID-19. Turning to the study itself: T cells, B-cell-depleted T cells, or PBMCs provided the cDNA or gDNA that served as material.

Clones were sequenced by immunoSEQ multiplex PCR, and TCRdb holds only the in-frame ones, with some missing. The table records 150,000 to 190,000 clones, approximately 81% of them present only once. The V and J ends lost 2 bases and 7 bases, in that order; junction bases with no gene match: 15. Germline CDR1 and CDR2: GTSNPN and SVGIG (reference sequence). This CDR3 contains 17 residues. Seattle patients were enrolled during active infection and followed longitudinally. Input material: peripheral blood. This clonotype was sampled from a woman in her sixties with COVID-19, enrolled during active disease. The chain carries TRBV30 and TRBJ2-2, with TRBD2 identical over 8 bases. The CDR3 coding sequence is TGTGCCTGGAGTCCCCGAAGGGGGACTAGAATCAGCGGGGAGCTGTTTTTT. Protein: CAWSPRRGTRISGELFF.